This TCR beta chain was sequenced for a study of regulatory T cells in long-lasting Graves disease listed by TCRdb under 2021. Describing the broader study: Persistent Graves' disease meant more than 5 years of antithyroid drug treatment with TSH receptor autoantibodies that stayed positive. Peripheral blood TCR sequencing and RNA sequencing compared persistent Graves' disease patients with newly diagnosed Graves' disease patients. The study was registered as a clinical trial and conducted in China. A total of around 35 samples underwent TCR sequencing, from about 13 patients with persistent Graves' disease and approximately 20 patients with newly diagnosed Graves' disease. Persistent Graves' disease patients in the clinical cohort had taken antithyroid drugs for about 9.7 years on average. Broader findings and caveats from the paper: More public clonotypes were shared among persistent patients (roughly 2,700) than among newly diagnosed patients (over 900). Peripheral blood alone was examined, since thyroid tissue, which constituted the primary lesion, could not be accessed. The authors noted that the small sample size was a limitation that may lower accuracy. Sequencing and analysis were limited to the TCR beta chain. Preferential use of TRBV28, TRBJ1-2 and TRBJ2-5 was observed in persistent disease, whereas TRBV20-1 and TRBJ2-1 were favored in newly diagnosed disease. Lower TCR Shannon entropy and fewer highly expanded clones were observed in persistent Graves' disease patients than in newly diagnosed patients, which suggested clonal expansion.

The CDR3 has 13 amino acids, counting the end cysteine and phenylalanine. Only the CDR3 region is kept as DNA, spanning 39 bases read in frame from base 1. Between the V and J ends, shortened by 3 bases and 5 bases respectively, the junction contains 10 bases. The germline V gene yields SGHAT for CDR1 and FQNNGV for CDR2. Preparation of the library involved multiplex PCR. Reads for this sample came from an Illumina HiSeq 4000. To build TCR beta libraries, CDR3 regions were amplified by Arm-PCR using iRepertoire HTBI primers. Before sequencing, the PCR products underwent gel purification. The original pipeline was this. Across samples, around 58 TRBV and 13 to 15 TRBJ segments were identified and used for gene usage analysis of CDR3 amino acid clonotypes. COPE and FqMerger were used to merge the filtered high-quality paired reads into contigs. Contigs were aligned with BLAST to IMGT TRBV, TRBD and TRBJ reference genes, and CDR3 was defined per IMGT. Clonotypes above 0.1% frequency were classified as highly expanded clones. Shannon entropy was used to measure repertoire diversity, and the Gini coefficient was used to measure V-J evenness. A clonotype was considered public if more than one individual shared it. TCRdb ran its own pipeline on the public reads, namely fastp trimming at Q25 and MiXCR clone calling, and kept in-frame beta chains. CDR3 protein sequences are deduplicated, and each keeps its most common genes and DNA. What appears here as the V and J calls and clone size reflects TCRdb's work, not the paper's. The sample profile shows hundreds of thousands of distinct CDR3 sequences; 25% to 30% of them were found once. Clones ranked in the top ten supply 35% to 55% of the sample.

What the time point label conveys for this sample: persistent/refractory GD, antithyroid drugs over 5 years with positive TRAb. RNA was extracted from PBMCs in TRIzol for both TCR sequencing and RNA sequencing. The diagnosis of Graves' disease was made according to American Thyroid Association guidelines. The patients came from an endocrinology department in Xi'an, China. Each patient gave about 8.1 milliliters of peripheral blood, collected in an EDTA anticoagulant tube. Ficoll Paque Plus density gradient separation was used to isolate PBMCs, and no further T cell sorting was performed. An Agilent 2100 Bioanalyzer and agarose gel were used to check RNA quality, while a NanoDrop 2000 measured RNA concentration. This clonotype was found many times. Its antigen remains unidentified. No quality values exist for individual bases; no much larger clone is one base distant.

The chain is encoded by TRBV11-2 joined to TRBJ2-5, with no confident D gene call. The sample was peripheral blood mononuclear cells (PBMCs), taken when the disease was refractory, from a patient treated with antithyroid drugs. The TCR originated in a female donor with Graves disease. The CDR3 corresponds to CASSFVAAETQYF. The sequenced DNA is TGTGCCAGCAGCTTTGTAGCTGCTGAGACCCAGTACTTC.